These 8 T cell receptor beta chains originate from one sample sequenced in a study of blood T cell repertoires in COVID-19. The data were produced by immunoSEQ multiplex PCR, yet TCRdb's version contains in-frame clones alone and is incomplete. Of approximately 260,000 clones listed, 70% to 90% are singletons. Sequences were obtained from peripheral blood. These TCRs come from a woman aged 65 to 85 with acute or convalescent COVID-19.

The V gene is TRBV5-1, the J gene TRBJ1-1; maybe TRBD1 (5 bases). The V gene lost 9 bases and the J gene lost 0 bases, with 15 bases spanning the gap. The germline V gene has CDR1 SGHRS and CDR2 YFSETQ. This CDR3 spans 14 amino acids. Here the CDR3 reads CATSPGGLNTEAFF. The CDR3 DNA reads TGCGCCACCTCCCCGGGGGGGTTGAACACTGAAGCTTTCTTT.

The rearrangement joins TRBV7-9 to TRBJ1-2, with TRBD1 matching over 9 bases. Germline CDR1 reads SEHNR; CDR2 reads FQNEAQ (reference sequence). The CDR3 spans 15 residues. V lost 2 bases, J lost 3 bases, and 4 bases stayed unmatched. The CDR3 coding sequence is TGTGCCAGCAGCTTAAGGGACAGGGTGCACTATGGCTACACCTTC. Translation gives CASSLRDRVHYGYTF.

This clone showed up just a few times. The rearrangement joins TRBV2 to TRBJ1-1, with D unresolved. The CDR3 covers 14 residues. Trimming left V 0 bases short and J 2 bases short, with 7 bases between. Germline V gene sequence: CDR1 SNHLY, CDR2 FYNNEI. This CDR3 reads CASSEARYNTEAFF. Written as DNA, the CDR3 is TGTGCCAGCAGTGAAGCTCGCTATAACACTGAAGCTTTCTTT.

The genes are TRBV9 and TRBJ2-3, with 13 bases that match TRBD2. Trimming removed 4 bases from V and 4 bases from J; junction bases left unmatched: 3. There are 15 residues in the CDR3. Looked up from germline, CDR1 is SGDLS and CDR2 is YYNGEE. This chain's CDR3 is CASSSLAGGPDTQYF. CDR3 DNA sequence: TGTGCCAGCAGCTCACTAGCGGGGGGGCCAGATACGCAGTATTTT.

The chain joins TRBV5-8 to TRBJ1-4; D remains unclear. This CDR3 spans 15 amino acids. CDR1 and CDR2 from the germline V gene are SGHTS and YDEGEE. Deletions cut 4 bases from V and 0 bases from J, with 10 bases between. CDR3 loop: CASSRDTATNEKLFF. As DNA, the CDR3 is TGTGCCAGCAGCCGTGACACTGCAACTAATGAAAAACTGTTTTTT. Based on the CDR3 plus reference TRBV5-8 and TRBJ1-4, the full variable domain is EAGVTQSPTHLIKTRGQQATLRCSPISGHTSVYWYQQALGLGLQFLLWYDEGEERNRGNFPPRFSGRQFPNYSSELNVNALELEDSALYLCASSRDTATNEKLFFGSGTQLSVL.

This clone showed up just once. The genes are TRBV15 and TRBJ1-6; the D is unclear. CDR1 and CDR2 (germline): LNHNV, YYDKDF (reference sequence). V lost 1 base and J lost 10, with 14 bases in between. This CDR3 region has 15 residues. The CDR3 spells CATSRVRATGSPLHF. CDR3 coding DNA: TGTGCCACCAGCAGAGTTCGAGCTACGGGGTCACCCCTCCACTTT. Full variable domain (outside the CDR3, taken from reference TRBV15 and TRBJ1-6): DAMVIQNPRYQVTQFGKPVTLSCSQTLNHNVMYWYQQKSSQAPKLLFHYYDKDFNNEADTPDNFQSRRPNTSFCFLDIRSPGLGDTAMYLCATSRVRATGSPLHFGNGTRLTVT.

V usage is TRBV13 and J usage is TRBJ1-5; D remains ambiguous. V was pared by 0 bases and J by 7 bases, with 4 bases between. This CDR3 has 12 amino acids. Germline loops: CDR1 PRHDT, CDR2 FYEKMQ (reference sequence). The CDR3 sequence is CASSLGMQPQHF. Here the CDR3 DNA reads TGTGCCAGCAGCTTAGGCATGCAGCCCCAGCATTTT.

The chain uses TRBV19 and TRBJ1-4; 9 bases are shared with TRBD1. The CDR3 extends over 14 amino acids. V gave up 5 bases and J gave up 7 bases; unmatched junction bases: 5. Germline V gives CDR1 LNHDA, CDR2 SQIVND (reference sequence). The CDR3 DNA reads TGTGCCAGTAGTGAAACAGGGGGCACTGAAAAACTGTTTTTT. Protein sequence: CASSETGGTEKLFF.